The present T cell receptor (beta chain) was sequenced within a study of cytomegalovirus exposure and HLA in healthy donors. Findings and limits, study-wide: Most of the TCR beta V segments (in an earlier analysis) were productive either about 90% or about 30% of the time. Relative to the approximately 670-donor mean, N-insertions were reportedly fewer in an Asian-associated ancestry cluster in a later analysis.

The CDR3 contains 13 residues. Germline CDR1 reads MNHEY; CDR2 reads SMNVEV (reference sequence). After removal of 8 bases from V and 5 bases from J, the junction contained 8 bases not matched to a gene. Unrecorded for this donor was the CMV serostatus. The study ran its PCR with 60 Vbeta and 13 Jbeta primers. TCRdb's table, derived via immunoSEQ multiplex PCR, lists solely in-frame clones and lacks some. The data contain around 39,000 clones, around 60% of them seen just once; the ten biggest clones take up about 9%. Comments on this clone: Its target is unknown.

The sequenced sample was PBMCs. This TCR derives from a human donor in good health. J is TRBJ1-2 and V is TRBV27, with 7 nucleotides matching TRBD1. Here the CDR3 DNA reads TGTGCCAGCGCTCGGACAGGTCCTTATGGCTACACCTTC. Translated, it gives CASARTGPYGYTF.